The clone carrying this T cell receptor beta chain was found many times. The antigen is unknown. Germline V gene data show CDR1 as MNHNS and CDR2 as SASEGT. V shed 6 bases, J shed 9 bases, and the junction held 5 bases outside the gene matches. The CDR3 loop spans 14 amino acids. This sample was included in a study of T cells in Graves' hyperthyroidism and ophthalmopathy. Study information: Specimen type is peripheral blood, collected at initial diagnosis prior to any treatment. Study outcomes and limitations: Stable hyperthyroidism and ophthalmopathy were separated using 13 V-J signatures.

Ophthalmopathy cases scored 3 or more on the Clinical Activity Score and 4 or more on NOSPECS grade, with duration below 3 months. Thyroid ultrasound, orbital computed tomography, clinical symptoms, and serum thyroxine and TRAb underpinned diagnoses. RNA transcripts were the template for amplifying TCR beta CDR3 regions. The HTBI primer set served for first-round RT-PCR of the TCR CDR3. TCRdb called the multiplex PCR reads again in MiXCR, with one record for every CDR3 protein. The sample comprises about 350,000 distinct CDR3 sequences, about 16% of which are singletons, and around 20% rests with the top ten.

This sequence was found in a woman in her sixties or seventies with Graves' ophthalmopathy. This rearrangement joins TRBV6-1 to TRBJ2-3; TRBD2 matches at 14 bases. Sequencing was carried out using blood. CDR3 in DNA: TGTGCCAGCAGGGGACTAGCGGGAGTTCCGACGCAGTATTTT. Protein product: CASRGLAGVPTQYF.